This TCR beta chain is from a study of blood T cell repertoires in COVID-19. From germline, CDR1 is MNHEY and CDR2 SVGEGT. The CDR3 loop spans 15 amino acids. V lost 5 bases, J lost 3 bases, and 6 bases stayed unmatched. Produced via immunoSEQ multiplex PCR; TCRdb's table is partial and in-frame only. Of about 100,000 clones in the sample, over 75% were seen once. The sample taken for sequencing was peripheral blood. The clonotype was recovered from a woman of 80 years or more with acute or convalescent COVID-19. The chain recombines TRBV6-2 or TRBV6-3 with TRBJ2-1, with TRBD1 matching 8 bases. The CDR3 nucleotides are TGTGCCAGCAGTCGCGGACAGGGTGACTACAATGAGCAGTTCTTC. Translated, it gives CASSRGQGDYNEQFF.